The next 21 T cell receptor beta chains were all read from a single sample in a study of cytomegalovirus exposure and HLA in healthy donors. The PCR ran on 60 Vbeta and 13 Jbeta primers. Using immunoSEQ multiplex PCR, the repertoire was profiled, and TCRdb retains in-frame clones only, with some absent. The table lists more than 110,000 clones. The sample taken for sequencing was PBMCs. These receptors were collected from a man aged 35-49 years in good health and CMV-seronegative.

The rearrangement uses TRBV15 and TRBJ2-7, with D possibly TRBD1 on 6 matching bases. The CDR3 length is 14 residues. The V and J ends lost 3 bases and 0 bases respectively, with 9 bases between them. The germline CDR1 and CDR2 sequences are LNHNV and YYDKDF (reference sequence). CDR3 in DNA: TGTGCCACCAGCAGTGACAGGAGCTCCTACGAGCAGTACTTC. Encoded protein: CATSSDRSSYEQYF.

The chain links TRBV4-1 to TRBJ1-5; D may be TRBD1 (5 bases). This CDR3 has 14 amino acids. Trimming took off 0 bases at V and 9 bases at J, with 12 bases between the two ends. The germline gives CDR1 MGHRA, CDR2 YSYEKL. Here the CDR3 reads CASSQEGGGGPQHF. The CDR3 DNA reads as TGCGCCAGCAGCCAAGAAGGTGGCGGGGGGCCCCAGCATTTT.

This chain uses TRBV4-3 with TRBJ2-2, with 12 bases lining up with TRBD2. CDR3 length equals 17 residues. CDR1 is LGHNA, CDR2 YSLEER, per germline. J gave up 3 bases and V 1 base, and 3 bases lay outside the gene matches. The CDR3 DNA reads as TGCGCCAGCAGCCAAGTTAGGACTAGCGGGGACACCGGGGAGCTGTTTTTT. Translating gives CASSQVRTSGDTGELFF.

This chain links TRBV19 with TRBJ2-1, with TRBD2 identical over 8 bases. V gave up 4 bases and J gave up 4 bases; unmatched junction bases: 12. The CDR3 contains 17 residues. Germline loops: CDR1 LNHDA, CDR2 SQIVND (reference sequence). CDR3 sequence reads: CASSNSPNSGGYNEQFF. Written as DNA, the CDR3 is TGTGCCAGTAGTAATTCGCCTAATTCGGGGGGGTACAATGAGCAGTTCTTC.

This chain joins TRBV5-1 and TRBJ1-2, with D unclear. The CDR3 contains 13 residues. The ends were cut back, 0 bases at V and 3 bases at J, with 6 bases in the middle. CDR1 and CDR2 from the germline V gene are SGHRS and YFSETQ. The CDR3 region is CASSLDGDYGYTF. The DNA of the CDR3 is TGCGCCAGCAGCTTGGATGGAGACTATGGCTACACCTTC.

The rearrangement uses TRBV28 and TRBJ1-2, with 8 bases identical to TRBD1. CDR1 and CDR2 (germline): MDHEN, SYDVKM. The J segment lost 2 bases and the V segment lost 2 bases, leaving 1 base of the junction unmatched. CDR3 length: 14 amino acids. The CDR3 region has the DNA TGTGCCAGCAGTTTAAGGGACAGGAACTATGGCTACACCTTC. This encodes CASSLRDRNYGYTF.

This rearrangement joins TRBV5-4 to TRBJ2-7, with D perhaps TRBD2 (6 bases). CDR1 and CDR2 (germline): SGHNT, YYREEE (reference sequence). V was trimmed by 0 bases and J by 6 bases, leaving 19 bases between them. The CDR3 runs 16 residues. DNA of the CDR3: TGTGCCAGCAGCTTGGGGGGACTCCGGGGCCTGGTCGAGCAGTACTTC. It encodes CASSLGGLRGLVEQYF.

The chain combines TRBV7-2 with TRBJ2-7; D is unresolved. The V and J ends lost 0 bases and 6 bases respectively, with 9 bases between them. The germline V gene encodes CDR1 SGHTA and CDR2 FQGNSA. The CDR3 has 13 amino acids. The CDR3 sequence: CASSLAQVGEQYF. CDR3 nucleotide sequence: TGTGCCAGCAGCTTAGCTCAGGTCGGCGAGCAGTACTTC.

V is TRBV6-5 and J is TRBJ1-1; tentatively, D is TRBD1 (5 bases). The length of the CDR3 is 13 residues. The V gene lost 6 bases and the J gene lost 3 bases, with 11 bases spanning the gap. The germline V gene encodes CDR1 MNHEY and CDR2 SVGAGI. The CDR3 sequence: CASRTTGDTEAFF. CDR3 DNA: TGTGCCAGCAGGACCACGGGGGACACTGAAGCTTTCTTT.

The gene calls are TRBV6-5 and TRBJ1-1, with D unclear. CDR3 length equals 11 residues. Germline values: CDR1 MNHEY, CDR2 SVGAGI. Trimming shortened V by 4 bases and J by 4 bases, and 4 bases separated the two germline ends. CDR3 region: CASSSRTEAFF. The CDR3 region has the DNA TGTGCCAGCAGTTCCCGCACTGAAGCTTTCTTT.

The chain carries TRBV27 and TRBJ1-6; D might be TRBD1 (6 bases). The CDR3 totals 17 residues. Looked up from germline, CDR1 is MNHEY and CDR2 is SMNVEV (reference sequence). V lost 2 bases and J 7 bases, leaving 18 bases between the germline ends. The chain's CDR3 is CASSLIRTEGRNSPLHF. CDR3 in DNA: TGTGCCAGCAGTTTAATTCGGACAGAAGGTCGAAATTCACCCCTCCACTTT.

Note on this clone: This CDR3 is also generated by other DNA sequences in the sample. The rearrangement uses TRBV7-9 and TRBJ1-5, with 9 bases that match TRBD1. Germline V gene data show CDR1 as SEHNR and CDR2 as FQNEAQ (reference sequence). The trim removed 5 bases at V and 6 bases at J, leaving 2 bases unmatched. The CDR3 length is 13 residues. CDR3 amino acids: CASSPDRGQPQHF. CDR3 coding DNA: TGTGCCAGCAGCCCGGACAGGGGTCAGCCCCAGCATTTT.

The chain uses TRBV12-5 and TRBJ1-2, with 9 bases matching TRBD1. V lost 7 bases, J lost 4 bases, and 7 bases stayed unmatched. The germline V gene encodes CDR1 LGHNT and CDR2 FRNRAP. This CDR3 is built from 14 residues. The CDR3: CASAKGQGGYGYTF. CDR3 coding DNA: TGTGCTAGTGCTAAGGGACAGGGAGGCTATGGCTACACCTTC.

The chain combines TRBV19 with TRBJ2-1; no clear D. The length of the CDR3 is 13 residues. In germline, CDR1 is LNHDA, CDR2 SQIVND (reference sequence). Deletions cut 4 bases from V and 4 bases from J, with 8 bases between. Here the CDR3 reads CASSSNRYNEQFF. CDR3 in DNA: TGTGCCAGTAGTAGCAATCGGTACAATGAGCAGTTCTTC.

V gene TRBV19 combines with J gene TRBJ1-2; weak D call: TRBD1 (6 bases). Germline assignment: CDR1 LNHDA and CDR2 SQIVND (reference sequence). CDR3 length: 15 amino acids. Trimming shortened V by 8 bases and J by 6 bases, and 22 bases separated the two germline ends. The CDR3, as DNA: TGTGCCAGTCGGACACAGGGTCGGGGAGTGAATGGCTACACCTTC. This encodes CASRTQGRGVNGYTF.

The rearrangement links TRBV7-2 to TRBJ1-1, with D unclear. Germline CDR1 SGHTA, CDR2 FQGNSA. The CDR3 is 14 amino acids. The V and J ends lost 2 bases and 1 base respectively, with 8 bases between them. The CDR3 is CASSLPPQNTEAFF. The CDR3 DNA reads as TGTGCCAGCAGCTTACCCCCCCAGAACACTGAAGCTTTCTTT.

The chain links TRBV14 to TRBJ1-2; no firm D call. The germline V gene has CDR1 SGHDN and CDR2 FVKESK. This CDR3 has 15 amino acids. V was clipped by 5 bases and J by 4 bases, with 17 bases between them. In DNA, the CDR3 is TGTGCCAGCAGCTCCCAAGGGAGCCGTCGCTATGGCTACACCTTC. Translating it yields CASSSQGSRRYGYTF.

The chain links TRBV19 to TRBJ2-7; 9 nucleotides agree with TRBD1. Germline V gives CDR1 LNHDA, CDR2 SQIVND (reference sequence). Germline trimming cut 4 bases from V and 7 bases from J; bases unmatched to any gene: 5. The CDR3 sequence is 13 residues long. The CDR3: CASSTRDRVEQYF. CDR3 nucleotide sequence: TGTGCCAGTAGTACCCGGGACAGGGTGGAGCAGTACTTC. Variable domain in full (rest from reference TRBV19 and TRBJ2-7): DGGITQSPKYLFRKEGQNVTLSCEQNLNHDAMYWYRQDPGQGLRLIYYSQIVNDFQKGDIAEGYSVSREKKESFPLTVTSAQKNPTAFYLCASSTRDRVEQYFGPGTRLTVT.

The DNA of the CDR3 is TGCAGCGTTGCCCTACTAGCGGGGGGCGTGAATGAGCAGTTCTTC. Translating gives CSVALLAGGVNEQFF. This chain uses TRBV29-1 with TRBJ2-1; TRBD2 aligns across 12 bases. Per germline, CDR1 SQVTM and CDR2 ANQGSEA. The V and J ends lost 4 bases and 7 bases, in that order; junction bases with no gene match: 8. The length of the CDR3 is 15 residues.

The V gene is TRBV4-3, the J gene TRBJ2-5, with 8 bases that match TRBD1. V dropped 11 bases and J dropped 4; count of bases not matched to a gene: 9. The CDR3 loop spans 13 amino acids. Germline CDR1 reads LGHNA; CDR2 reads YSLEER. CDR3 bases: TGCGCCTCGGCAGGGGGCGAGGGAGAGACCCAGTACTTC. Residues: CASAGGEGETQYF.

The rearrangement uses TRBV10-3 and TRBJ1-2, with 9 bases lining up with TRBD1. V lost 9 bases and J lost 5; bases outside the gene matches: 1. This CDR3 contains 11 residues. Looked up from germline, CDR1 is ENHRY and CDR2 is SYGVKD. This CDR3 reads CAIQGAYGYTF. The DNA of the CDR3 is TGTGCCATACAGGGGGCGTATGGCTACACCTTC.